Each of the 27 T cell receptor beta chains below was sequenced from the same sample in a study of OX40 agonist ivuxolimab in advanced cancers. Profiling relied on immunoSEQ multiplex PCR, and the TCRdb table lists in-frame clones only, not all of them. The data show roughly 100,000 clones, with 90% seen just once and approximately 0.52% held by the top ten. Here the sequenced sample was CD4+ or CD8+ T cells sorted from blood, taken in a trial of the OX40 agonist ivuxolimab. The receptor set was obtained from an adult with an advanced solid tumor such as melanoma, head and neck, liver or kidney cancer.

The chain combines TRBV28 with TRBJ2-7; 9 bases are shared with TRBD1. The length of the CDR3 is 14 residues. In germline, CDR1 is MDHEN, CDR2 SYDVKM. V shed 7 bases, J shed 2 bases, and the junction held 6 bases outside the gene matches. The CDR3 loop reads CASTWGTGTYEQYF. Written as DNA, the CDR3 is TGTGCCAGCACCTGGGGGACAGGGACCTACGAGCAGTACTTC.

This chain links TRBV2 with TRBJ2-7; D is ambiguous. The CDR3 has 14 amino acids. V was shortened by 2 bases and J by 0 bases, with 8 bases between the two germline ends. Per the germline V gene, CDR1 is SNHLY and CDR2 is FYNNEI. This chain's CDR3 is CASSESTSSYEQYF. Written as DNA, the CDR3 is TGTGCCAGCAGTGAAAGCACGAGCTCCTACGAGCAGTACTTC. The whole variable domain, filled in from reference TRBV2 and TRBJ2-7, reads EPEVTQTPSHQVTQMGQEVILRCVPISNHLYFYWYRQILGQKVEFLVSFYNNEISEKSEIFDDQFSVERPDGSNFTLKIRSTKLEDSAMYFCASSESTSSYEQYFGPGTRLTVT.

The V gene is TRBV12-5, the J gene TRBJ2-5; 8 nucleotides agree with TRBD2. The CDR3 contains 15 residues. J lost 5 bases, V lost 1 base, and 6 bases had no gene match. CDR1 is LGHNT and CDR2 is FRNRAP in the germline V gene. This chain's CDR3 is CASGLGGTRSETQYF. The DNA for the CDR3 is TGTGCTAGTGGTTTGGGGGGGACTAGGAGCGAGACCCAGTACTTC.

The chain is built from TRBV6-4 and TRBJ2-3, with 9 bases fitting TRBD2. CDR1 and CDR2 from the germline V gene are MRHNA and SNTAGT. V lost 1 base, J lost 1 base, and 21 bases stayed unmatched. CDR3 length: 22 residues. Here the CDR3 DNA reads TGTGCCAGCAGTGACTTTAAGGGGCCTAGCGGGAAGGTGCCCTCACGCACAGATACGCAGTATTTT. As protein: CASSDFKGPSGKVPSRTDTQYF.

This chain uses TRBV7-2 with TRBJ1-1; 7 nucleotides line up with TRBD1. The length of the CDR3 is 14 residues. Germline V CDR1 and CDR2: SGHTA, FQGNSA. V lost 7 bases and J lost 5; bases outside the gene matches: 10. DNA for the CDR3: TGTGCCAGCATCCCCTGGACAGGAGGAACTGAAGCTTTCTTT. This gives the protein CASIPWTGGTEAFF.

This clone was seen just once. The gene calls are TRBV6-5 and TRBJ2-1; 9 bases are a match to TRBD1. Germline values: CDR1 MNHEY, CDR2 SVGAGI. The CDR3 totals 15 residues. V was pared by 6 bases and J by 2 bases, with 5 bases of the junction left unmatched. CDR3 in amino acids: CASRSGTGPYNEQFF. The CDR3 DNA follows: TGTGCCAGCAGGTCCGGGACAGGGCCCTACAATGAGCAGTTCTTC.

This clone was observed once. The chain employs TRBV6-5 and TRBJ1-1; weak D call: TRBD1 (5 bases). The CDR3 covers 14 residues. Trimming stripped 5 bases from V and 2 bases from J, with 12 bases between. Looked up from germline, CDR1 is MNHEY and CDR2 is SVGAGI. In DNA form, the CDR3 reads TGTGCCAGCAGTCCTGGGACCCGAAACACTGAAGCTTTCTTT. This gives the protein CASSPGTRNTEAFF.

This clone was counted a single time. The V call is TRBV5-1, the J call TRBJ2-5, with 7 bases lining up with TRBD2. After removal of 2 bases from V and 3 bases from J, the junction contained 1 base not matched to a gene. Looked up from germline, CDR1 is SGHRS and CDR2 is YFSETQ. The CDR3 length is 13 residues. CDR3 loop: CASSFREEETQYF. Here the CDR3 DNA reads TGCGCCAGCAGCTTCCGGGAGGAAGAGACCCAGTACTTC.

The chain recombines TRBV21-1 with TRBJ2-3; the DNA was not compared with TRBD2, the D call given in the table. TRBV21-1 counts as a pseudogene. This CDR3 is 11 amino acids long. CDR3 bases: TGTGCCAGCTCCCTCCCAGATACGCAGTATTTT. It specifies CASSLPDTQYF.

There are a few counts of this clone. The V and J genes are TRBV18 and TRBJ2-2; D call uncertain. The CDR3 has 14 amino acids. V was clipped by 2 bases and J by 2 bases, with 6 bases between them. CDR1 is KGHSH, CDR2 LQKENI, per germline. This CDR3 is CASSPEKNTGELFF. CDR3 in DNA: TGTGCCAGCTCACCAGAGAAAAACACCGGGGAGCTGTTTTTT.

The rearrangement links TRBV6-6 to TRBJ1-1, with a tentative D call TRBD1 (6 bases). Per germline, CDR1 MNHNY and CDR2 SVGAGI (reference sequence). The CDR3 is 13 amino acids. V lost 5 bases and J 8 bases, leaving 15 bases between the germline ends. CDR3 DNA sequence: TGTGCCAGCAGTGGAAACAGGGATGGGGAAGCTTTCTTT. Encoded protein: CASSGNRDGEAFF.

The chain links TRBV30 to TRBJ1-5; D uncertain. V gave up 2 bases and J gave up 4 bases, with 12 bases separating them. There are 14 residues in the CDR3. Germline CDR1 and CDR2: GTSNPN and SVGIG (reference sequence). CDR3 sequence: CAWSLSTGNQPQHF. DNA of the CDR3: TGTGCCTGGAGTCTGTCGACGGGAAATCAGCCCCAGCATTTT. The full variable domain, rest sourced from reference TRBV30 and TRBJ1-5, is SQTIHQWPATLVQPVGSPLSLECTVEGTSNPNLYWYRQAAGRGLQLLFYSVGIGQISSEVPQNLSASRPQDRQFILSSKKLLLSDSGFYLCAWSLSTGNQPQHFGDGTRLSIL.

The V and J genes are TRBV28 and TRBJ1-2, with D possibly being TRBD1 (6 bases). This CDR3 is built from 17 residues. Trimming took 4 bases from V and 1 from J, leaving 19 bases between them. Germline-derived CDR1 and CDR2 are MDHEN and SYDVKM. The CDR3 nucleotides are TGTGCCAGCAGTTCCCCGGGTAATAGGGGGGTTAACTATGGCTACACCTTC. This translates into CASSSPGNRGVNYGYTF.

The chain combines TRBV2 with TRBJ1-4, with 7 bases that match TRBD1. The junction had 11 bases not matched to a gene; V was cut back by 6 bases and J by 7 bases. This CDR3 comprises 15 residues. Germline-derived CDR1 and CDR2 are SNHLY and FYNNEI. CDR3 sequence reads: CASRGTEIHLEKLFF. Here the CDR3 DNA reads TGTGCCAGCAGGGGGACAGAGATCCACCTTGAAAAACTGTTTTTT. The full variable domain, completed using reference TRBV2 and TRBJ1-4, is EPEVTQTPSHQVTQMGQEVILRCVPISNHLYFYWYRQILGQKVEFLVSFYNNEISEKSEIFDDQFSVERPDGSNFTLKIRSTKLEDSAMYFCASRGTEIHLEKLFFGSGTQLSVL.

The DNA of the CDR3 is TGTGCCAGCTCTTACCTTAGCGGGCTAGCCAAAAACATTCAGTACTTC. Encoded protein: CASSYLSGLAKNIQYF. The rearrangement links TRBV9 to TRBJ2-4; 7 bases match TRBD2. This CDR3 spans 16 amino acids. CDR1 is SGDLS and CDR2 is YYNGEE in the germline V gene. J gave up 0 bases and V 7 bases, and 10 bases lay outside the gene matches.

The chain recombines TRBV30 with TRBJ2-7, with D possibly matching TRBD1 (6 bases). Trimming left V 1 base short and J 12 bases short, with 16 bases between. CDR1 GTSNPN and CDR2 SVGIG come from the germline V gene (reference sequence). CDR3 length: 12 residues. The CDR3 DNA is TGTGCCTGGAGTGATACAGGGCTTGACGGGTACTTC. It specifies CAWSDTGLDGYF.

The chain has TRBV5-1 and TRBJ1-1; TRBD1 agrees at 7 bases. This CDR3 comprises 15 residues. CDR1 SGHRS and CDR2 YFSETQ come from the germline V gene. V dropped 4 bases and J dropped 4; count of bases not matched to a gene: 10. CDR3 in amino acids: CASSQTGAQGTEAFF. CDR3 nucleotides: TGCGCCAGCAGCCAAACAGGGGCCCAGGGCACTGAAGCTTTCTTT.

In its sample, this clone was seen once. DNA of the CDR3: TGTGCCAGTAGTATTGCCGTCCACAATGAGCAGTTCTTC. Protein: CASSIAVHNEQFF. The V and J genes are TRBV19 and TRBJ2-1; D unclear. CDR3 length: 13 amino acids. CDR1 and CDR2 (germline): LNHDA, SQIVND (reference sequence). Trimming took 3 bases from V and 5 from J, leaving 8 bases between them.

This clone appeared once. This chain connects TRBV27 to TRBJ1-5; D call uncertain. This CDR3 is 16 amino acids long. From germline, CDR1 is MNHEY and CDR2 SMNVEV (reference sequence). V was pared by 3 bases and J by 0 bases, with 12 bases between. The CDR3 region has the DNA TGTGCCAGCAGTTTTGCGGATGCTAATAGCAATCAGCCCCAGCATTTT. Its translation is CASSFADANSNQPQHF.

The chain recombines TRBV28 with TRBJ2-2; possibly TRBD1 for D (8 bases). V lost 7 bases and J 9 bases, leaving 21 bases between the germline ends. Germline V gives CDR1 MDHEN, CDR2 SYDVKM. The CDR3 is made up of 15 amino acids. CDR3 loop: CASKGGQGALRELFF. Written as DNA, the CDR3 is TGTGCCAGCAAGGGGGGGCAGGGGGCGCTCCGGGAGCTGTTTTTT. Filled out from reference TRBV28 and TRBJ2-2, the complete variable domain reads DVKVTQSSRYLVKRTGEKVFLECVQDMDHENMFWYRQDPGLGLRLIYFSYDVKMKEKGDIPEGYSVSREKKERFSLILESASTNQTSMYLCASKGGQGALRELFFGEGSRLTVL.

The chain uses TRBV27 and TRBJ2-5, with D unresolved. Germline V gives CDR1 MNHEY, CDR2 SMNVEV (reference sequence). V shed 6 bases and J shed 5 bases, with 10 bases lying between them. This CDR3 region has 12 residues. CDR3 sequence: CASSTRWETQYF. DNA of the CDR3: TGTGCCAGCAGCACCCGGTGGGAGACCCAGTACTTC.

The chain carries TRBV7-2 and TRBJ1-2; D ambiguous. The ends were cut back, 5 bases at V and 2 bases at J, with 12 bases in the middle. The V gene's germline CDR1 is SGHTA and CDR2 FQGNSA. The CDR3 covers 14 residues. The CDR3 coding sequence is TGTGCCAGCAGCACCGGGCCTTCAAACTATGGCTACACCTTC. Protein sequence: CASSTGPSNYGYTF.

In DNA, the CDR3 is TGTGCCAGCAGCCCCAGACAGGGAGAGACCCAGTACTTC. It codes for CASSPRQGETQYF. The rearrangement uses TRBV7-9 and TRBJ2-5, with 7 nucleotides matching TRBD1. Looked up from germline, CDR1 is SEHNR and CDR2 is FQNEAQ (reference sequence). The CDR3 runs 13 residues. With V trimmed by 5 bases and J by 4 bases, 4 bases remained unmatched.

The DNA for the CDR3 is TGTGCCAGCAGCGTAGGTCCAGGGGACAATGAGCAGTTCTTC. Protein sequence: CASSVGPGDNEQFF. The rearrangement links TRBV9 to TRBJ2-1, with TRBD1 as a possible D gene (6 bases). CDR1 and CDR2 (germline): SGDLS, YYNGEE. Trimming removed 0 bases at V and 5 bases at J, with 9 bases between. The CDR3 covers 14 residues.

This clone showed up just once. The chain combines TRBV10-1 with TRBJ2-7, with a weak D call TRBD1 (5 bases). Germline CDR1 is WNHNN and CDR2 is SYGVQD (reference sequence). The CDR3 totals 15 residues. V shed 2 bases and J shed 7 bases, with 18 bases lying between them. The chain's CDR3 is CASSEDVTRVEEQYF. In DNA, the CDR3 is TGCGCCAGCAGTGAGGACGTGACCAGGGTGGAAGAGCAGTACTTC.

V gene TRBV29-1 combines with J gene TRBJ1-1, with 8 positions matching TRBD1. J gave up 4 bases and V 8 bases, and 6 bases lay outside the gene matches. From germline, CDR1 is SQVTM and CDR2 ANQGSEA. This CDR3 is built from 12 residues. The CDR3 coding sequence is TGCAGCACCAGACAGGGGACCACTGAAGCTTTCTTT. It specifies CSTRQGTTEAFF.

The chain recombines TRBV25-1 with TRBJ1-2; D possibly corresponds to TRBD1 (6 bases). V was pared by 3 bases and J by 2 bases, with 10 bases between. Germline V gives CDR1 MGHDK, CDR2 SYGVNS. There are 14 residues in the CDR3. CDR3 DNA sequence: TGTGCCAGCAGTGAGCCGGACAGAAACTATGGCTACACCTTC. This encodes CASSEPDRNYGYTF.